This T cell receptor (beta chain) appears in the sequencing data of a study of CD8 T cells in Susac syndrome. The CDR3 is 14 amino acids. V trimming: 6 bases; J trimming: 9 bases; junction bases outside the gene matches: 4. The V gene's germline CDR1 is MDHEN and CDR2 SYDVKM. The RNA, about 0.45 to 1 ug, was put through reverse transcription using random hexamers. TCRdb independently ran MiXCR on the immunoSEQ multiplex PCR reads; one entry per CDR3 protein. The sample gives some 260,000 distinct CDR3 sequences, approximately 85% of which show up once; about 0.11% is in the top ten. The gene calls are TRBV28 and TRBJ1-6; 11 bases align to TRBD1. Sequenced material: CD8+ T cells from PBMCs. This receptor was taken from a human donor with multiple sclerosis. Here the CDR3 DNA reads TGTGCCAGCAGCCACGGGACAGGGGGTTCACCCCTCCACTTT. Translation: CASSHGTGGSPLHF.